One and the same sample provided the 18 T cell receptor beta chains below, sequenced in a study of blood T cell repertoires in COVID-19. The protocol was immunoSEQ multiplex PCR, while the TCRdb copy is restricted to in-frame clones and leaves out a portion. The top ten hold roughly 4.5% of the sample, which has approximately 85,000 clones, roughly 89% seen once. The sequenced material came from peripheral blood. These receptors were collected from a woman of 80 years or more with active or convalescent COVID-19.

This chain joins TRBV12-3 or TRBV12-4 and TRBJ2-1, with TRBD2 matching over 7 bases. The V segment lost 2 bases and the J segment 15 bases; nucleotides outside the gene matches: 7. This CDR3 spans 12 amino acids. In DNA, the CDR3 is TGTGCCAGCAGTTTATTAGCGGGTTGGGGGTTCTTC. Protein: CASSLLAGWGFF.

The chain recombines TRBV6-1 with TRBJ2-1; 8 nucleotides line up with TRBD2. The length of the CDR3 is 18 residues. V lost 6 bases, J lost 7 bases, and 20 bases stayed unmatched. Germline CDR1 MNHNS, CDR2 SASEGT. DNA of the CDR3: TGTGCCAGCAGCGAAACAGGCAGGGGCGGGAGGATCATGAATGAGCAGTTCTTC. It translates to CASSETGRGGRIMNEQFF.

The chain employs TRBV19 and TRBJ1-4, with D perhaps matching TRBD1 (5 bases). This CDR3 has 14 residues. The germline V gene has CDR1 LNHDA and CDR2 SQIVND (reference sequence). The V end was cut by 7 bases, the J end by 0 bases, with 9 bases between. CDR3 amino acids: CASIDRATNEKLFF. The CDR3 DNA reads TGTGCCAGTATAGACAGAGCAACTAATGAAAAACTGTTTTTT.

The CDR3 here is CASTRSSGRLGETQYF. CDR3 coding DNA: TGTGCCAGCACGCGATCCAGCGGGAGATTGGGAGAGACCCAGTACTTC. This chain links TRBV5-5 with TRBJ2-5; 8 nucleotides line up with TRBD2. Germline V CDR1 and CDR2: SGHKS, YYEKEE (reference sequence). V shed 6 bases and J 4 bases; nucleotides not matched to a gene: 14. The length of the CDR3 is 16 residues.

The chain joins TRBV6-5 to TRBJ2-1, with 10 nucleotides matching TRBD2. The CDR3 is 14 residues long. Germline trimming cut 2 bases from V and 7 bases from J; bases unmatched to any gene: 2. CDR1 is MNHEY, CDR2 SVGAGI, per germline. The CDR3 is CASSYSGRGNEQFF. CDR3 in DNA: TGTGCCAGCAGTTACAGCGGGAGGGGGAATGAGCAGTTCTTC.

This clone has only one observation. The J gene is TRBJ2-7, the V gene TRBV7-3; 8 bases fit TRBD2. Germline CDR1 is SGHTA and CDR2 is FQGTGA. The CDR3 sequence is 15 residues long. V shed 5 bases, J shed 2 bases, and the junction held 8 bases outside the gene matches. CDR3 nucleotide sequence: TGTGCCAGCAGCCCTCGTCCCGGGAGGGCCTACGAGCAGTACTTC. Its protein is CASSPRPGRAYEQYF. Looking up the rest from reference TRBV7-3 and TRBJ2-7 gives the full variable domain: GAGVSQTPSNKVTEKGKYVELRCDPISGHTALYWYRQSLGQGPEFLIYFQGTGAADDSGLPNDRFFAVRPEGSVSTLKIQRTERGDSAVYLCASSPRPGRAYEQYFGPGTRLTVT.

The chain combines TRBV28 with TRBJ2-7, with TRBD2 identical over 8 bases. V shed 6 bases and J 7 bases; nucleotides not matched to a gene: 11. CDR1 is MDHEN and CDR2 is SYDVKM in the germline V gene. This CDR3 comprises 14 residues. The CDR3 bases are TGTGCCAGCAGGTCTGCGGGAGGTTCTGGGGAGCAGTACTTC. Its translation: CASRSAGGSGEQYF.

This clone came up a few times. The chain links TRBV9 to TRBJ2-5; maybe TRBD2 (6 bases). The germline V gene encodes CDR1 SGDLS and CDR2 YYNGEE. With 7 bases removed from V and 0 bases from J, the gap between germline ends came to 10 bases. The CDR3 loop spans 13 amino acids. CDR3 region: CASRGSDQETQYF. The CDR3 DNA follows: TGTGCCAGCCGGGGGTCGGACCAAGAGACCCAGTACTTC.

V is TRBV20-1 and J is TRBJ1-1; no clear D. This CDR3 region has 11 residues. The V end lost 5 bases, the J end lost 1 base, and 5 bases lay between the germline ends. Germline lookup yields CDR1 DFQATT and CDR2 SNEGSKA (reference sequence). CDR3 sequence reads: CSAPWNTEAFF. In nucleotides, the CDR3 is TGCAGTGCTCCCTGGAACACTGAAGCTTTCTTT.

This chain uses TRBV11-2 with TRBJ2-2; a weak D match, TRBD1 (6 bases). The CDR3 runs to 15 residues. Germline values: CDR1 SGHAT, CDR2 FQNNGV. Trimming took 5 bases from V and 2 from J, leaving 12 bases between them. The CDR3, as DNA: TGTGCCAGCAGCACCGGGACACTTAACACCGGGGAGCTGTTTTTT. The encoded protein is CASSTGTLNTGELFF.

The gene calls are TRBV19 and TRBJ2-7; 10 bases fit TRBD2. Germline lookup yields CDR1 LNHDA and CDR2 SQIVND (reference sequence). This CDR3 has 15 residues. V dropped 6 bases and J dropped 4; count of bases not matched to a gene: 9. CDR3 residues: CASSSGAGGTYEQYF. DNA of the CDR3: TGTGCCAGTAGCTCGGGAGCGGGAGGGACGTACGAGCAGTACTTC.

The chain uses TRBV20-1 and TRBJ2-7; TRBD2 is a possible D gene (5 bases). This CDR3 is built from 11 residues. The germline V gene has CDR1 DFQATT and CDR2 SNEGSKA (reference sequence). V gave up 2 bases and J gave up 6 bases, with 8 bases separating them. The CDR3 loop is CSARTGSEQYF. The CDR3 nucleotides read TGCAGTGCTAGAACGGGAAGCGAGCAGTACTTC.

V and J are TRBV19 and TRBJ1-1, with D tentatively TRBD1 (6 bases). Germline V gene lookup returns CDR1 LNHDA and CDR2 SQIVND (reference sequence). The CDR3 has 15 amino acids. V lost 6 bases and J 4 bases, leaving 18 bases between the germline ends. The CDR3, as DNA: TGTGCCAGTAGCCAGGGGATCCGTTGGGTCACTGAAGCTTTCTTT. It codes for CASSQGIRWVTEAFF.

This chain joins TRBV9 and TRBJ2-2; 10 nucleotides align to TRBD1. The ends lost 1 base at V and 5 bases at J; junction bases unmatched: 8. CDR3 length: 17 amino acids. Per germline, CDR1 SGDLS and CDR2 YYNGEE. Written as DNA, the CDR3 is TGTGCCAGCAGCGTAACACCCGGGACAGGGGTAACCGGGGAGCTGTTTTTT. Its protein product is CASSVTPGTGVTGELFF.

This chain links TRBV5-5 with TRBJ1-5, with unresolved D. V lost 1 base and J 1 base, leaving 12 bases between the germline ends. CDR1 SGHKS and CDR2 YYEKEE come from the germline V gene (reference sequence). The CDR3 spans 16 residues. The CDR3 coding sequence is TGTGCCAGCAGCTTGTTGGCATCCCTGAGCAATCAGCCCCAGCATTTT. Translated: CASSLLASLSNQPQHF.

The rearrangement joins TRBV12-5 to TRBJ2-1; 10 bases align to TRBD2. Germline V gene sequence: CDR1 LGHNT, CDR2 FRNRAP. J was trimmed by 6 bases and V by 6 bases; bases with no gene match: 8. This CDR3 is built from 15 residues. CDR3 amino acids: CASGRSGRVGNEQFF. The CDR3 DNA is TGTGCTAGTGGCCGGAGCGGGAGGGTCGGCAATGAGCAGTTCTTC.

The chain uses TRBV28 and TRBJ1-1; D is unclear. Germline V lookup: CDR1 MDHEN, CDR2 SYDVKM. The length of the CDR3 is 13 residues. Trimming left V 8 bases short and J 2 bases short, with 12 bases between. CDR3 region: CASVSSRNTEAFF. DNA of the CDR3: TGTGCCAGCGTTAGTAGCAGAAACACTGAAGCTTTCTTT. Full variable domain (rest looked up from reference TRBV28 and TRBJ1-1): DVKVTQSSRYLVKRTGEKVFLECVQDMDHENMFWYRQDPGLGLRLIYFSYDVKMKEKGDIPEGYSVSREKKERFSLILESASTNQTSMYLCASVSSRNTEAFFGQGTRLTVV.

This chain joins TRBV6-1 and TRBJ2-7; D may be TRBD2 (5 bases). Looked up from germline, CDR1 is MNHNS and CDR2 is SASEGT. This CDR3 is built from 14 residues. Trimming took off 1 base at V and 3 bases at J, with 10 bases between the two ends. The CDR3 region has the DNA TGTGCCAGCAGTGAAGGAGGGAACCGCTACGAGCAGTACTTC. This codes for CASSEGGNRYEQYF.